The source of this TCR beta chain is a study of regulatory T cells in long-lasting Graves disease. Study-level background: Newly diagnosed Graves' patients had taken antithyroid drugs under 3 months.

For this clonotype: Its antigen remains unknown.

Germline CDR1 SGHVS, CDR2 FNYEAQ. This CDR3 has 13 residues. V lost 2 bases and J 6 bases, leaving 8 bases between the germline ends. Arm-PCR with iRepertoire HTBI primers amplified the CDR3 regions for these TCR beta libraries. Each CDR3 protein gets one entry after TCRdb re-called the multiplex PCR reads with MiXCR. The table includes fewer than 650,000 distinct CDR3 sequences, approximately 15% detected once. Specified time point: newly diagnosed GD, antithyroid drugs for less than 3 months. From PBMCs, RNA was extracted and then used to make the TCR library. Study observations and caveats: Reduced TCR diversity was observed in persistent Graves' patients versus newly diagnosed patients. With persistent disease, TRBV28, TRBJ1-2 and TRBJ2-5 were the favored segments.

These data are also associated with another study on T cells in Graves' hyperthyroidism and ophthalmopathy. That study adds: Blood also carried most thyroid clonotypes expanded above 0.001.

This chain links TRBV7-6 with TRBJ2-1; D unresolved. This sequence was found in a woman younger than 45 with Graves disease. Sample: peripheral blood mononuclear cells (PBMCs), taken at new diagnosis, from a patient treated with antithyroid drugs. The CDR3 DNA sequence: TGTGCCAGCAGCTTATGGCTTGGCAATGAGCAGTTCTTC. This translates into CASSLWLGNEQFF.